This entry describes one T cell receptor beta chain. The antigen is not known. This specimen belongs to a study of beta chain features in type 1 diabetes. Points from the study as a whole: The VDJ junctions of type 1 diabetes patients carried fewer insertions and more deletions.

Purity exceeding 95% was reached by all sorted populations. V lost 0 bases and J lost 7; bases outside the gene matches: 13. This CDR3 contains 19 residues. The V gene's germline CDR1 is MGHRA and CDR2 YSYEKL. cDNA synthesis used the whole RNA isolate, giving expressed TCRB sequences. The protocol was immunoSEQ multiplex PCR, while the TCRdb copy is restricted to in-frame clones and leaves out a portion. The sample lists around 340,000 clones; about 19% were seen once. This TCR came from a woman aged 18-29 years in good health. Sequences were obtained from naive CD4+ T cells from blood. The rearrangement uses TRBV4-1 and TRBJ2-4, with 12 bases fitting TRBD2. The CDR3 region is CASSQDGRTSGATFNIQYF. In DNA form, the CDR3 reads TGCGCCAGCAGCCAAGACGGGAGGACTAGCGGGGCGACCTTTAACATTCAGTACTTC.